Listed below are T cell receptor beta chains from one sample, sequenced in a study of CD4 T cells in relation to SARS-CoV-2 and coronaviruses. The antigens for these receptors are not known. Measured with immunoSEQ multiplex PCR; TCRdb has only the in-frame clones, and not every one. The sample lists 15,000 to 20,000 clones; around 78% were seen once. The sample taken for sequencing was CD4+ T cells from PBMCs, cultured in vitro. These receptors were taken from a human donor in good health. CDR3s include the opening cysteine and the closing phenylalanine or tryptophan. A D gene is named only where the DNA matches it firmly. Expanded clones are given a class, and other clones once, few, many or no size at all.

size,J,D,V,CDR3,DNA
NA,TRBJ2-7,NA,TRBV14,CASSQSSYEQYF,TGTGCCAGCAGCCAGAGCTCCTACGAGCAGTACTTC
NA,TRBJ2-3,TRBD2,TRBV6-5,CAYRDYRTDTQYF,TGTGCTTACCGGGACTATCGCACAGATACGCAGTATTTT
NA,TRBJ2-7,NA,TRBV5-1,CASSLGSGLYEQYF,TGCGCCAGCAGCTTGGGGTCTGGGTTGTACGAGCAGTACTTC
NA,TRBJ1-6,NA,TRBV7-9,CASSLDGPGRLYNSPLHF,TGTGCCAGCAGCTTAGACGGCCCGGGACGTCTTTATAATTCACCCCTCCACTTT
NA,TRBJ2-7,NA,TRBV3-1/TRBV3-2,CASTAGPTYEQYF,TGTGCCAGCACTGCTGGGCCTACCTACGAGCAGTACTTC
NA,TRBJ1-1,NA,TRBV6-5,CASSPGGYEAFF,TGTGCCAGCAGCCCCGGGGGTTATGAAGCTTTCTTT
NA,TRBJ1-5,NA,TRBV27,CASSTRGYSNQPQHF,TGTGCCAGCAGCACCCGGGGGTATAGCAATCAGCCCCAGCATTTT
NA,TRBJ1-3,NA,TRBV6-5,CASSSIGAQNTIYF,TGTGCCAGCAGTTCTATAGGGGCACAGAACACCATATATTTT
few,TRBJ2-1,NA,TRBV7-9,CASSSTFARGSYNEQFF,TGTGCCAGCAGCTCTACCTTCGCCCGGGGCTCCTACAATGAGCAGTTCTTC
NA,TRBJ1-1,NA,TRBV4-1,CASSQDREVTEAFF,TGCGCCAGCAGCCAAGACAGGGAAGTCACTGAAGCTTTCTTT
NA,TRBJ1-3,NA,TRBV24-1,CATSGGAPAAGNTIYF,TGTGCCACCAGTGGGGGGGCCCCCGCGGCTGGAAACACCATATATTTT
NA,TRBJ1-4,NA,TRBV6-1,CASSDSYGIHTNEKLFF,TGTGCCAGCAGTGATTCTTATGGGATACACACTAATGAAAAACTGTTTTTT
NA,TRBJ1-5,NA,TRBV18,CASSPRAGANQPQHF,TGTGCCAGCTCACCACGGGCAGGGGCAAATCAGCCCCAGCATTTT
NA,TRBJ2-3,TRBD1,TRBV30,CAWTQGSTDTQYF,TGTGCCTGGACACAGGGGAGCACAGATACGCAGTATTTT
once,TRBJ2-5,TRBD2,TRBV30,CAWTGLAQETQYF,TGTGCCTGGACGGGACTAGCTCAAGAGACCCAGTACTTC
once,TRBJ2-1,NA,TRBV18,CASSVVLGINEQFF,TGTGCCAGCTCAGTTGTGCTAGGGATCAATGAGCAGTTCTTC
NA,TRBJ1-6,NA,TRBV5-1,CASSLDGVGPLHF,TGCGCCAGCAGCTTGGACGGAGTAGGGCCCCTCCACTTT
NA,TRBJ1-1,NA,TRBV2,CASSGADLNTEAFF,TGTGCCAGCAGTGGTGCAGATCTGAACACTGAAGCTTTCTTT
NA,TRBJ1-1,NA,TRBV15,CATSRGIMNTEAFF,TGTGCCACCAGCAGGGGGATTATGAACACTGAAGCTTTCTTT
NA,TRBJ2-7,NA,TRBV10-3,CAISESGQGRFGQYF,TGTGCCATCAGTGAGTCGGGGCAGGGGAGATTCGGGCAGTACTTC
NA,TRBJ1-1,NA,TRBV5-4,CASSLGDLPAFF,TGTGCCAGCAGCTTGGGGGACCTTCCAGCTTTCTTT
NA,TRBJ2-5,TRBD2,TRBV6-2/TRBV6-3,CASSYGGRAVETQYF,TGTGCCAGCAGTTACGGCGGGAGGGCGGTAGAGACCCAGTACTTC
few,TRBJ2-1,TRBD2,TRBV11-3,CASSLGATSSNEQFF,TGTGCCAGCAGCTTAGGAGCGACTAGCAGCAATGAGCAGTTCTTC
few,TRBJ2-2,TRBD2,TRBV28,CASREISGTSHTGELFF,TGTGCCAGCAGGGAGATTTCCGGGACTAGTCACACCGGGGAGCTGTTTTTT
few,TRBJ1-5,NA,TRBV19,CASSMPGPQPQHF,TGTGCCAGTAGTATGCCAGGGCCACAGCCCCAGCATTTT
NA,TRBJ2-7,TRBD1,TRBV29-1,CSVGQGAPLHEQYF,TGCAGCGTTGGTCAGGGGGCCCCCCTCCACGAGCAGTACTTC
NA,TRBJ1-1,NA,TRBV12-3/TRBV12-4,CASSLIRDTEAFF,TGTGCCAGCAGTTTAATTCGGGACACTGAAGCTTTCTTT
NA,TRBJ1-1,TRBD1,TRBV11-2,CASSEGAGTEAFF,TGTGCCAGCAGCGAGGGGGCCGGGACTGAAGCTTTCTTT
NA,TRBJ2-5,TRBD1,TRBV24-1,CATSDLPGTGNQETQYF,TGTGCCACCAGTGATTTGCCTGGGACAGGGAACCAAGAGACCCAGTACTTC
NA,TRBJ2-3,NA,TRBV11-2,CASSRGGFFTDTQYF,TGTGCCAGCAGCCGAGGGGGATTTTTTACAGATACGCAGTATTTT
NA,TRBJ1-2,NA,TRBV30,CAWSTGQHNYGYTF,TGTGCCTGGAGTACCGGACAGCATAACTATGGCTACACCTTC
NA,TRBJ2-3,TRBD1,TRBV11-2,CASSQTGGIPTDTQYF,TGTGCCAGCAGCCAAACAGGGGGAATACCCACAGATACGCAGTATTTT
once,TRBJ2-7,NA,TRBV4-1,CASSQPPSRSQYYEQYF,TGCGCCAGCAGCCAACCCCCTTCCCGGAGTCAATACTACGAGCAGTACTTC
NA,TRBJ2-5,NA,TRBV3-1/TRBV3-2,CASSPRTDYIGTQYF,TGTGCCAGCAGCCCGCGGACGGACTATATTGGGACCCAGTACTTC
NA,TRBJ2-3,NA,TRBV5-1,CASSSVGFGTDTQYF,TGCGCCAGCAGTTCGGTAGGCTTCGGGACAGATACGCAGTATTTT
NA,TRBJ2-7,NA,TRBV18,CASSPPGTKYEQYF,TGTGCCAGCTCACCTCCCGGGACGAAATACGAGCAGTACTTC
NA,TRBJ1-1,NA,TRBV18,CASSPVQEPEAFF,TGTGCCAGCTCACCTGTACAAGAGCCTGAAGCTTTCTTT
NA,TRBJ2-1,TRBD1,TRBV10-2,CASRDQGEYEQFF,TGCGCCAGCAGGGATCAGGGGGAGTATGAGCAGTTCTTC
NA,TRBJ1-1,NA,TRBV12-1,CASSFCPKGQGVNTEAFF,TGTGCCAGCAGCTTTTGCCCAAAGGGACAGGGCGTTAACACTGAAGCTTTCTTT
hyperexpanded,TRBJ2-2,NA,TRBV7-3,CASSLGGQSNTGELFF,TGTGCCAGCAGCTTAGGAGGACAGTCAAACACCGGGGAGCTGTTTTTT
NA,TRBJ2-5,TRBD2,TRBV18,CASSPPVASGIETQYF,TGTGCCAGCTCACCACCGGTGGCTAGCGGGATTGAGACCCAGTACTTC
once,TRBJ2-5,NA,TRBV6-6,CASSSLATETQYF,TGTGCCAGCAGTTCTCTAGCTACTGAGACCCAGTACTTC
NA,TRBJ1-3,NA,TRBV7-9,CASSLGGSGNTIYF,TGTGCCAGCAGCTTAGGTGGCTCTGGAAACACCATATATTTT
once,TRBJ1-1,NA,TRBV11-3,CASSSGAYTEAFF,TGTGCCAGCAGCTCGGGAGCTTACACTGAAGCTTTCTTT
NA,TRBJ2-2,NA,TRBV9,CASSVQALSTGELFF,TGTGCCAGCAGCGTACAAGCCCTTTCGACCGGGGAGCTGTTTTTT
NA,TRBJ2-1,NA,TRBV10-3,CAISESEREERNEQFF,TGTGCCATCAGTGAGTCGGAGCGCGAGGAACGGAATGAGCAGTTCTTC
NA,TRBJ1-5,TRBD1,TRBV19,CASNPGQDGQPQHF,TGTGCCAGTAACCCGGGACAGGACGGTCAGCCCCAGCATTTT
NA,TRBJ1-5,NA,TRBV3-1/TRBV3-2,CASSLGRINQPQHF,TGTGCCAGCAGCCTGGGACGGATCAATCAGCCCCAGCATTTT
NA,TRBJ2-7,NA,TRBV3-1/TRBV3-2,CASSRGGVGEQYF,TGTGCCAGCAGCCGAGGGGGGGTAGGGGAGCAGTACTTC
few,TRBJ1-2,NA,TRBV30,CAWSDTGRYTF,TGTGCCTGGTCGGACACCGGGCGATACACCTTC
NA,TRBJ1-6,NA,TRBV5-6,CASSLARDRDSPLHF,TGTGCCAGCAGCTTGGCCCGGGACCGGGATTCACCCCTCCACTTT
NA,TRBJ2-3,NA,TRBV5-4,CASSLAGRDTQYF,TGTGCCAGCAGCTTGGCGGGCCGCGATACGCAGTATTTT
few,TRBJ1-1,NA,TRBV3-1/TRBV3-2,CASSQDMGEAFF,TGTGCCAGCAGCCAAGATATGGGCGAAGCTTTCTTT
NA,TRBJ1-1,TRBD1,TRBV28,CASSFPTGGTEAFF,TGTGCCAGCAGTTTCCCGACAGGGGGCACTGAAGCTTTCTTT
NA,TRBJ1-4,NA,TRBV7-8,CASTIFGATNEKLFF,TGTGCCAGCACCATATTCGGAGCAACTAATGAAAAACTGTTTTTT